This record covers a single TCR beta chain. Its antigen is not identified. Using RNA transcripts as the source, TCR beta CDR3 regions were amplified. HTBI primers were employed in a first-round RT-PCR of the TCR CDR3. TCRdb re-derived calls from the multiplex PCR reads in MiXCR, one entry per CDR3 protein. The repertoire holds some 690,000 distinct CDR3 sequences, with 17% as singletons. The entry originates in a study of T cells in Graves' hyperthyroidism and ophthalmopathy. Across the study: It was at initial diagnosis, before any treatment, that peripheral blood was collected. Study conclusions and caveats: Patients with ophthalmopathy were separated from those with stable hyperthyroidism by a 13 V-J model.

Uncontrolled infections, other autoimmune diseases, pregnancy or lactation led to exclusion of patients. The CDR3 has 12 amino acids. With 7 bases removed from V and 3 bases from J, the gap between germline ends came to 10 bases. Germline CDR1 MNHNS, CDR2 SASEGT. The source is a man between 45 and 60 years old with Graves' hyperthyroidism. The sequencing input was blood. This chain links TRBV6-1 with TRBJ2-7, with a possible D match to TRBD2 (5 bases). CDR3 sequence (DNA): TGTGCCAGCAATCCCGAGGGCTACGAGCAGTACTTC. Amino acids: CASNPEGYEQYF.